The 13 T cell receptor beta chains listed next were all sequenced from one sample in a study of T cells in Graves' hyperthyroidism and ophthalmopathy. TCR beta CDR3 region amplification was performed from RNA transcripts. The primer set for the first-round RT-PCR of the TCR CDR3 was HTBI. TCRdb analysed the multiplex PCR reads with MiXCR anew, one entry per CDR3 protein. The table includes around 450,000 distinct CDR3 sequences, around 16% detected once. Sequencing input: blood. These receptors all stem from a woman aged 18-29 years with Graves' hyperthyroidism.

This clonotype was observed at least ten times. CDR3 DNA sequence: TGCGCCAGCAGTGAGTTGGGGGCAGGCTATGGCTACACCTTC. This encodes CASSELGAGYGYTF. This chain connects TRBV10-2 to TRBJ1-2; D is perhaps TRBD1 (6 bases). V lost 1 base to trimming and J lost 4 bases, with 10 bases between them. Germline lookup yields CDR1 WSHSY and CDR2 SAAADI. This CDR3 has 14 amino acids.

This clonotype was observed at least ten times. The genes are TRBV7-2 and TRBJ1-5; TRBD1 matches 7 bases. From germline, CDR1 is SGHTA and CDR2 FQGNSA. The junction had 9 bases not matched to a gene; V was cut back by 1 base and J by 0 bases. CDR3 length: 18 residues. DNA of the CDR3: TGTGCCAGCAGCTTAGTACCGGGACAGTCTTATAGCAATCAGCCCCAGCATTTT. It codes for CASSLVPGQSYSNQPQHF. The whole variable domain, remainder taken from reference TRBV7-2 and TRBJ1-5, is GAGVSQSPSNKVTEKGKDVELRCDPISGHTALYWYRQSLGQGLEFLIYFQGNSAPDKSGLPSDRFSAERTGGSVSTLTIQRTQQEDSAVYLCASSLVPGQSYSNQPQHFGDGTRLSIL.

This clonotype was observed a few times. This chain joins TRBV29-1 and TRBJ1-4, with 9 bases aligning to TRBD1. CDR1 SQVTM and CDR2 ANQGSEA come from the germline V gene. The length of the CDR3 is 14 residues. J was trimmed by 8 bases and V by 5 bases; bases with no gene match: 9. CDR3 nucleotide sequence: TGCAGCGTTCACACAACCGGGACAGGGGAAAAACTGTTTTTT. Protein: CSVHTTGTGEKLFF.

Remarks on this clonotype: One base away lies a much larger clone, so this may be a sequencing read error. The chain carries TRBV4-1 and TRBJ1-5; maybe TRBD1 (5 bases). The CDR3 is made up of 16 amino acids. The germline V gene has CDR1 MGHRA and CDR2 YSYEKL. In DNA, the CDR3 is TGCGCCAGCAGCCCTCCGGACACCGTTGGCAATCAGCCCCGGCATTTT. Amino acid sequence: CASSPPDTVGNQPRHF.

This chain links TRBV3-1 with TRBJ2-5; 7 bases line up with TRBD1. The CDR3 contains 13 residues. With V trimmed by 6 bases and J by 9 bases, 10 bases remained unmatched. Germline values: CDR1 LGHDT, CDR2 YNNKEL (reference sequence). CDR3 in amino acids: CASSPRGPGAQYF. The CDR3 DNA reads TGTGCCAGCAGTCCAAGGGGGCCGGGTGCCCAGTACTTC.

This clonotype was picked up many times. The rearrangement uses TRBV12-3 or TRBV12-4 and TRBJ1-1; D remains unclear. V was clipped by 5 bases and J by 0 bases, with 10 bases between them. The CDR3 extends over 14 amino acids. CDR3 in DNA: TGTGCCAGCAGTCTCGGCAGGATGAACACTGAAGCTTTCTTT. As protein: CASSLGRMNTEAFF.

This clonotype was detected many times. V is TRBV10-3 and J is TRBJ2-3; D is possibly TRBD1 or TRBD2 (6 bases each). V lost 0 bases and J 1 base, leaving 14 bases between the germline ends. CDR3 length: 17 residues. CDR1 and CDR2 from the germline V gene are ENHRY and SYGVKD. CDR3: CAISESPGARGTDTQYF. The CDR3 nucleotides are TGTGCCATCAGTGAGTCCCCGGGGGCCCGAGGCACAGATACGCAGTATTTT.

This clonotype was seen ten or more times. The rearrangement links TRBV27 to TRBJ1-5, with TRBD1 matching 7 bases. The CDR3 covers 16 residues. V trimming: 6 bases; J trimming: 4 bases; junction bases outside the gene matches: 12. Germline V lookup: CDR1 MNHEY, CDR2 SMNVEV (reference sequence). The CDR3 coding sequence is TGTGCCAGCAGACCCGGACAGGTAGGATGGAATCAGCCCCAGCATTTT. Amino acids: CASRPGQVGWNQPQHF.

Many counts were recorded for this clonotype. This sequence joins TRBV4-2 and TRBJ1-1; D uncertain. The CDR3 has 15 residues. V lost 5 bases to trimming and J lost 0 bases, with 13 bases between them. CDR1 LGHNA and CDR2 YNFKEQ come from the germline V gene. The CDR3 bases are TGTGCCAGCAGCGTCCAACAGAGCATGAACACTGAAGCTTTCTTT. Translating it yields CASSVQQSMNTEAFF.

The chain links TRBV28 to TRBJ2-3; 9 bases align to TRBD2. Germline V gives CDR1 MDHEN, CDR2 SYDVKM. Trimming took 5 bases from V and 1 from J; bases not matched to a gene: 7. The CDR3 sequence is 16 residues long. The CDR3 is CASSRGGRGGTDTQYF. As DNA, the CDR3 is TGTGCCAGCAGTCGTGGCGGGAGGGGCGGCACAGATACGCAGTATTTT.

This clonotype was picked up one time. This sequence joins TRBV4-2 and TRBJ2-1; 11 bases match TRBD1. This CDR3 is built from 17 residues. J gave up 4 bases and V 2 bases, and 7 bases lay outside the gene matches. Germline CDR1 and CDR2: LGHNA and YNFKEQ. The CDR3 DNA follows: TGTGCCAGCAGCCAAAACCCTGGACAGGGGGCTTACAATGAGCAGTTCTTC. Protein product: CASSQNPGQGAYNEQFF.

Many counts were recorded for this clonotype. This sequence joins TRBV28 and TRBJ2-1; 12 bases map to TRBD2. The CDR3 extends over 16 amino acids. Losses at the gene ends were 5 bases for V and 6 bases for J; bases not matched to a gene: 8. Looked up from germline, CDR1 is MDHEN and CDR2 is SYDVKM. The CDR3 is CASSPTLAGGVNEQFF. CDR3 DNA sequence: TGTGCCAGCAGTCCTACACTAGCGGGAGGCGTCAATGAGCAGTTCTTC. Using reference TRBV28 and TRBJ2-1 for the parts outside the CDR3, the full variable domain is DVKVTQSSRYLVKRTGEKVFLECVQDMDHENMFWYRQDPGLGLRLIYFSYDVKMKEKGDIPEGYSVSREKKERFSLILESASTNQTSMYLCASSPTLAGGVNEQFFGPGTRLTVL.

This chain's CDR3 is CATSANRDDFYEQYF. DNA of the CDR3: TGTGCCACCAGTGCTAACAGGGATGATTTCTACGAGCAGTACTTC. The J gene is TRBJ2-7, the V gene TRBV24-1; tentatively, D is TRBD1 (6 bases). V was pared by 5 bases and J by 3 bases, with 16 bases between. This CDR3 is built from 15 residues. Germline CDR1 is KGHDR and CDR2 is SFDVKD.